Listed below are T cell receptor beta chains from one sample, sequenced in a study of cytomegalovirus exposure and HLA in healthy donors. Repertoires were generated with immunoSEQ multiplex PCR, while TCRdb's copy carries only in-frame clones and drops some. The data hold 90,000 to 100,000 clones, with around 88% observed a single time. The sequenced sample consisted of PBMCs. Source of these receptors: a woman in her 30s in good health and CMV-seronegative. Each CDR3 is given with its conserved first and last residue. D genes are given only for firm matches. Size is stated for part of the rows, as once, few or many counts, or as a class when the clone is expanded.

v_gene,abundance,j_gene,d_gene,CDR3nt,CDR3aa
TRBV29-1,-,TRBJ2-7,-,TGCAGCGTTGGGGTGGACAGAATCTACGAGCAGTACTTC,CSVGVDRIYEQYF
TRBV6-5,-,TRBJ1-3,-,TGTGCCAGCAGTTACTCGGGAGGGCCGAGAGGAAACACCATATATTTT,CASSYSGGPRGNTIYF
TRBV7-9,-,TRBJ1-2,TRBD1,TGTGCCAGCAGCTCTCGGACAGGTCCACGAGGCTATGGCTACACCTTC,CASSSRTGPRGYGYTF
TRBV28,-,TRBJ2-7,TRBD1,TGTGCCAGCGTAACCGGGACAGGGGTTCGAGAGCAGTACTTC,CASVTGTGVREQYF
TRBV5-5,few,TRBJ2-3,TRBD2,TGTGCCAGCAGCTTGCCCCTAACACTAGCGGGACATGAAGATACGCAGTATTTT,CASSLPLTLAGHEDTQYF
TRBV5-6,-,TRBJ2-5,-,TGTGCCAGCAGCTTGGTGGGGGCCTACCAAGAGACCCAGTACTTC,CASSLVGAYQETQYF
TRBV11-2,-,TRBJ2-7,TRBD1,TGTGCCAGCAGCTTATTGAGAGGGACAGCAGGCTACGAGCAGTACTTC,CASSLLRGTAGYEQYF
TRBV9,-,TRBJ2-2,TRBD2,TGTGCCAGCAGCGTCAATCTAGCGGCGAACACCGGGGAGCTGTTTTTT,CASSVNLAANTGELFF
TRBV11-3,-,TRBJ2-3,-,TGTGCCAGCAGCTCTAGGAGCGCAGATACGCAGTATTTT,CASSSRSADTQYF
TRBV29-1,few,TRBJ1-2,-,TGCAGCGTGATCGTTCCCGGGGGCTACACCTTC,CSVIVPGGYTF
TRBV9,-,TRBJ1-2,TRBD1,TGTGCCAGCAGCGTAGGGAACAGGGGGAATGGCTACACCTTC,CASSVGNRGNGYTF